The rows below give T cell receptor beta chains drawn from one sample of a study of shared clonotypes between healthy human individuals. TCRdb's copy holds only in-frame clones and misses some; the assay was immunoSEQ multiplex PCR. This table holds 2 million to 2.5 million clones, about 90% found once. Sequences were obtained from naive CD4+ T cells from PBMCs. These TCRs come from a man younger than 30 in good health. Some clones in this sample may be carry-over from other donors' samples. The CDR3 runs from the conserved cysteine through the conserved F or W. Fields, in order: V gene, J gene, CDR3 length, D gene, clone size, CDR3 DNA, CDR3 protein. D genes are given only for firm matches. Clone size is not always given. Where it is, it says once, few, many or a class for expanded clones.

TRBV11-3,TRBJ1-1,14,TRBD1,.,TGTGCCAGCAGCCGGGGACAGGGAAACACTGAAGCTTTCTTT,CASSRGQGNTEAFF
TRBV25-1,TRBJ2-2,16,TRBD2,.,TGTGCCAGCAGTCGAGTCCTAGCGGGAAACACCGGGGAGCTGTTTTTT,CASSRVLAGNTGELFF
TRBV12-5,TRBJ2-1,16,TRBD2,.,TGTGCTAGTGGTTTGGACAGGACTAGCGGGAGGAATGAGCAGTTCTTC,CASGLDRTSGRNEQFF
TRBV7-8,TRBJ2-3,14,.,.,TGTGCCAGCAGCTTTGTCGGGCCCACAGATACGCAGTATTTT,CASSFVGPTDTQYF
TRBV5-1,TRBJ2-6,16,.,.,TGCGCCAGCAGCTTGTCCTCCGGCTCTGGGGCCAACGTCCTGACTTTC,CASSLSSGSGANVLTF
TRBV5-1,TRBJ2-7,16,TRBD1,.,TGCGCCAGCAGCTTGTATGGGACAGAAAACAACTACGAGCAGTACTTC,CASSLYGTENNYEQYF
TRBV28,TRBJ2-5,11,.,.,TGTGCCAGCAGTTTGGAGGGGACCCAGTACTTC,CASSLEGTQYF
TRBV18,TRBJ2-2,15,.,.,TGTGCCAGCTCACCACCGCGGGGTTACACCGGGGAGCTGTTTTTT,CASSPPRGYTGELFF
TRBV6-5,TRBJ1-5,16,.,.,TGTGCCAGCAGTTACTCCCCAAGCGGCTCTCACGGGCCCCAGCATTTT,CASSYSPSGSHGPQHF
TRBV27,TRBJ1-1,15,.,.,TGTGCCAGCAGTTTACTTCGGGGGATGAACACTGAAGCTTTCTTT,CASSLLRGMNTEAFF
TRBV7-9,TRBJ2-5,14,.,once,TGTGCCAGCAGCTTAGGATCTAGTCGGGAGACCCAGTACTTC,CASSLGSSRETQYF
TRBV4-2,TRBJ2-3,15,.,once,TGTGCCAGCAGCCCTGTAAACGGAGGCACAGATACGCAGTATTTT,CASSPVNGGTDTQYF
TRBV28,TRBJ1-4,14,TRBD1,.,TGTGCCAGCAGCCTCGGACAGGGCGGAGAAAAACTGTTTTTT,CASSLGQGGEKLFF
TRBV2,TRBJ2-3,11,.,.,TGTGCCAGCAGTGGAAGAGATACGCAGTATTTT,CASSGRDTQYF
TRBV28,TRBJ2-7,13,.,.,TGTGCCAGCAGTTTACCCGAGTCCTACGAGCAGTACTTC,CASSLPESYEQYF
TRBV7-8,TRBJ1-3,13,.,.,TGTGCCAGCAGTCTCAGGGCTGGAAACACCATATATTTT,CASSLRAGNTIYF
TRBV7-9,TRBJ1-2,13,TRBD1,once,TGTGCCAGCAGCTTCGGGGACAGGGCAGACTACACCTTC,CASSFGDRADYTF
TRBV29-1,TRBJ2-5,14,.,.,TGCAGCGTTGGCGCACCCGAGGGTAAAGAGACCCAGTACTTC,CSVGAPEGKETQYF
TRBV6-1,TRBJ2-3,13,.,once,TGTGCCAGCAGTGCGAGAGGAGCAGATACGCAGTATTTT,CASSARGADTQYF
TRBV6-5,TRBJ2-7,11,TRBD2,.,TGTGCCAGCAGTTCCGGGGGGGAGCAGTACTTC,CASSSGGEQYF
TRBV30,TRBJ2-1,16,TRBD2,.,TGTGCCTGGAGCCACACTCTAGCGGGAGTTAACAATGAGCAGTTCTTC,CAWSHTLAGVNNEQFF
TRBV5-4,TRBJ1-2,13,.,.,TGTGCCAGCAGCTTGGACGGGAGCTATGGCTACACCTTC,CASSLDGSYGYTF
TRBV7-3,TRBJ2-3,15,.,.,TGTGCCAGCAGCTTAGTAGCTAGCGTGGGAGATACGCAGTATTTT,CASSLVASVGDTQYF
TRBV5-1,TRBJ2-3,16,TRBD2,.,TGCGCCAGCAGCGGGAATAGCGGGAGGGCCGCAGATACGCAGTATTTT,CASSGNSGRAADTQYF
TRBV27,TRBJ2-7,14,TRBD1,.,TGTGCCAGCAGTTTAAGGGACAGGGACTACGAGCAGTACTTC,CASSLRDRDYEQYF
TRBV4-2,TRBJ2-1,15,.,once,TGTGCCAGCAGCCCCGCGGTAGGCTCCTACAATGAGCAGTTCTTC,CASSPAVGSYNEQFF
TRBV4-1,TRBJ2-1,11,.,.,TGCGCCAGCAGGCATTACAATGAGCAGTTCTTC,CASRHYNEQFF
TRBV29-1,TRBJ1-1,15,.,.,TGCAGCGTTGTTTTGGGTGTGTGGGAGAACACTGAAGCTTTCTTT,CSVVLGVWENTEAFF
TRBV18,TRBJ1-1,14,TRBD1,.,TGTGCCAGCTCCCTCAACAGGGGGGACACTGAAGCTTTCTTT,CASSLNRGDTEAFF
TRBV7-8,TRBJ2-5,14,.,.,TGTGCCAGCAGCTTAGTAGGAGGGAAAGAGACCCAGTACTTC,CASSLVGGKETQYF
TRBV29-1,TRBJ2-3,17,TRBD1,.,TGCAGCGTCCCCGCCGGCCCCGGGACAGGTCGCACAGATACGCAGTATTTT,CSVPAGPGTGRTDTQYF
TRBV7-2,TRBJ1-2,15,TRBD1,.,TGTGCCAGCAGCTTGGGGACAGGGACGCACTATGGCTACACCTTC,CASSLGTGTHYGYTF
TRBV30,TRBJ1-3,13,.,.,TGTGCCGCCGGGCGGTCCTCTGGAAACACCATATATTTT,CAAGRSSGNTIYF
TRBV5-1,TRBJ2-7,13,.,.,TGCGCCAGCAGCCCCTCGGCTAGAAACGAGCAGTACTTC,CASSPSARNEQYF
TRBV18,TRBJ2-5,15,TRBD1,.,TGTGCCAGCTCACGAAACAGGGGGCCCCAAGAGACCCAGTACTTC,CASSRNRGPQETQYF
TRBV6-6,TRBJ2-2,14,.,.,TGTGCCAGCAGTTACGGTCAAAAGCGCGGGGAGCTGTTTTTT,CASSYGQKRGELFF
TRBV28,TRBJ1-4,14,TRBD1,.,TGTGCCAGCAACGTCCCGGGACAGGGGGAAAAACTGTTTTTT,CASNVPGQGEKLFF
TRBV4-2,TRBJ2-2,15,TRBD2,few,TGTGCCAGCAGCCTTAGCGGGAGTTGGGTCGGGGAGCTGTTTTTT,CASSLSGSWVGELFF
TRBV9,TRBJ2-7,17,.,.,TGTGCCAGCAGCTTCCGGGACGCACTAAATTACCCCTACGAGCAGTACTTC,CASSFRDALNYPYEQYF
TRBV5-1,TRBJ2-5,16,.,.,TGCGCCAGCAGCGCGAACGCGGGACACCCCCAAGAGACCCAGTACTTC,CASSANAGHPQETQYF
TRBV5-8,TRBJ2-1,16,.,once,TGTGCCAGCAGCCCGCGAAGGGGGGTAGGATACAATGAGCAGTTCTTC,CASSPRRGVGYNEQFF
TRBV15,TRBJ2-1,14,.,.,TGTGCCACCAGCAGAGATAGAACGGGACATGAGCAGTTCTTC,CATSRDRTGHEQFF
TRBV6-5,TRBJ2-5,13,.,once,TGTGCCAGCACCAGCCCAGGGGCAGAGACCCAGTACTTC,CASTSPGAETQYF
TRBV10-2,TRBJ1-5,14,.,.,TGCGCCAGCAGTGAGGTAACGGTTAGTCAGCCCCAGCATTTT,CASSEVTVSQPQHF
TRBV7-9,TRBJ1-6,19,.,once,TGTGCCAGCAGCCGAAGATCAGGACCGGCCGATCTAAGGAATTCACCCCTCCACTTT,CASSRRSGPADLRNSPLHF
TRBV7-2,TRBJ1-2,14,.,.,TGTGCCAGCAGCTCCACCGTCCCTAACTATGGCTACACCTTC,CASSSTVPNYGYTF
TRBV30,TRBJ2-7,18,TRBD2,.,TGTGCCTGGAGTAGGAAGGCCCGCGGTACTAGCGGGGGCTACGAGCAGTACTTC,CAWSRKARGTSGGYEQYF
TRBV11-3,TRBJ2-2,14,.,.,TGTGCCAGCAGCCCAAGGGGGTGGACCGGGGAGCTGTTTTTT,CASSPRGWTGELFF
TRBV4-1,TRBJ2-1,15,.,.,TGCGCCAGCAGCCGCCGGGATTTTAAGGACAATGAGCAGTTCTTC,CASSRRDFKDNEQFF
TRBV28,TRBJ1-2,14,TRBD1,.,TGTGCCAGCTGCAGGGGGGAGACAGACTATGGCTACACCTTC,CASCRGETDYGYTF
TRBV6-6,TRBJ1-2,13,TRBD1,.,TGTGCCAGCAGCGACGACAGGGTGAGGGGCTACACCTTC,CASSDDRVRGYTF
TRBV9,TRBJ2-3,16,.,once,TGTGCCAGCAGCGCCAACCCGGGACTCGAACTAGATACGCAGTATTTT,CASSANPGLELDTQYF